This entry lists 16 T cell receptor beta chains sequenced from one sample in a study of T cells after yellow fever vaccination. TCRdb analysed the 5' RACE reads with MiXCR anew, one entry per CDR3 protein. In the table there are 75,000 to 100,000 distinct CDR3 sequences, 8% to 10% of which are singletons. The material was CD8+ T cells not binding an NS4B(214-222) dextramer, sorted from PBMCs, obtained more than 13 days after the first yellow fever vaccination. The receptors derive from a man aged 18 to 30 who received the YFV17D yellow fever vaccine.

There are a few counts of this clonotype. The CDR3 loop is CASSFSGGGGETQYF. CDR3 nucleotide sequence: TGTGCCAGCAGTTTTAGCGGGGGCGGTGGAGAGACCCAGTACTTC. This chain links TRBV6-5 with TRBJ2-5, with 9 bases fitting TRBD2. The germline V gene has CDR1 MNHEY and CDR2 SVGAGI. The CDR3 is 15 residues long. With V trimmed by 4 bases and J by 4 bases, 7 bases remained unmatched.

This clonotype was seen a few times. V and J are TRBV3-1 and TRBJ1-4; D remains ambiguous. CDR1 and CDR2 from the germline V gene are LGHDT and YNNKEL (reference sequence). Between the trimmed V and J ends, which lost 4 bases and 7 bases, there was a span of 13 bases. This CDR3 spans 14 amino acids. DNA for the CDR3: TGTGCCAGCAGCCCGGGTCCTCCGGGTGAAAAACTGTTTTTT. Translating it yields CASSPGPPGEKLFF.

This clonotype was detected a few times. The CDR3 bases are TGTGCCAGCAGCTCTAATTCCGGGGAGCTGTTTTTT. Protein: CASSSNSGELFF. The V call is TRBV7-2, the J call TRBJ2-2; D gene ambiguous. V shed 4 bases and J shed 6 bases, with 6 bases lying between them. Germline CDR1 is SGHTA and CDR2 is FQGNSA. The CDR3 consists of 12 residues.

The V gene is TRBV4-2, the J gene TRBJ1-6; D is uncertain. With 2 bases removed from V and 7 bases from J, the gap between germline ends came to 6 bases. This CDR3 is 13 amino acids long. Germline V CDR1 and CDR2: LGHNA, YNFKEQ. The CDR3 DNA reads TGTGCCAGCAGCCAATTACCGAATTCACCCCTCCACTTT. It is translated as CASSQLPNSPLHF.

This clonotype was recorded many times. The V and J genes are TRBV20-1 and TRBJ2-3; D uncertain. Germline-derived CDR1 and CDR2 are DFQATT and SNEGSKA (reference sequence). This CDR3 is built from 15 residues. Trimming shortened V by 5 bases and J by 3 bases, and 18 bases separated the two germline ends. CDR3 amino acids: CSAASLKDSTDTQYF. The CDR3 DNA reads TGCAGTGCTGCCTCCCTAAAAGACTCAACAGATACGCAGTATTTT.

CDR3 sequence: CASGMTRDSYNEQFF. DNA for the CDR3: TGTGCCAGCGGGATGACCAGAGATTCCTACAATGAGCAGTTCTTC. The chain has TRBV5-5 and TRBJ2-1; no clear D gene. The V gene lost 7 bases and the J gene lost 1 base, with 15 bases spanning the gap. Germline CDR1 reads SGHKS; CDR2 reads YYEKEE (reference sequence). The CDR3 runs to 15 residues.

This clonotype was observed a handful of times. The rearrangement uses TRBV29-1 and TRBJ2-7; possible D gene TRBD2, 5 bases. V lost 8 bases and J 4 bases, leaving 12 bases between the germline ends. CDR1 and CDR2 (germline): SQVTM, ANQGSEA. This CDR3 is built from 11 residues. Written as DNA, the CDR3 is TGCAGCATATCACGAGGGTACGAGCAGTACTTC. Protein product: CSISRGYEQYF.

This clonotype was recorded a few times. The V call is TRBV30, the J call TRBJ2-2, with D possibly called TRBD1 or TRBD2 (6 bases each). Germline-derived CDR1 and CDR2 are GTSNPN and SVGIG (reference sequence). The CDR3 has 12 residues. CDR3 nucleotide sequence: TGTGGGAGGGCAGGGGATCCCGGGGAGCTGTTTTTT. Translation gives CGRAGDPGELFF.

The CDR3 here is CASSLDRVRSGYTF. In nucleotides, the CDR3 is TGTGCCAGCAGCTTAGACAGGGTTCGGAGTGGCTACACCTTC. V usage is TRBV7-9 and J usage is TRBJ1-2, with a tentative D call TRBD1 (6 bases). The CDR3 loop spans 14 amino acids. The V end was cut by 1 base, the J end by 7 bases, with 13 bases between. Germline CDR1 and CDR2: SEHNR and FQNEAQ (reference sequence). The full variable domain, completed using reference TRBV7-9 and TRBJ1-2, is DTGVSQNPRHKITKRGQNVTFRCDPISEHNRLYWYRQTLGQGPEFLTYFQNEAQLEKSRLLSDRFSAERPKGSFSTLEIQRTEQGDSAMYLCASSLDRVRSGYTFGSGTRLTVV.

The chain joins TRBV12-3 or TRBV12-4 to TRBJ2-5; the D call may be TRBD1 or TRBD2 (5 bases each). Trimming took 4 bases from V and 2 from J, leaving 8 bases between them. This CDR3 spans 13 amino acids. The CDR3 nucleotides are TGTGCCAGCAGTTGGGGACCTCAAGAGACCCAGTACTTC. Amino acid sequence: CASSWGPQETQYF.

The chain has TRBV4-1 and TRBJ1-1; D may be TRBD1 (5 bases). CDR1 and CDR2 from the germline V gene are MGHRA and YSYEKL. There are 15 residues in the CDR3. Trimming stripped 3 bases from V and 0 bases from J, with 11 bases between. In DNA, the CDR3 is TGCGCCAGCAGCCAGTTTGACAGAATGAACACTGAAGCTTTCTTT. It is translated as CASSQFDRMNTEAFF.

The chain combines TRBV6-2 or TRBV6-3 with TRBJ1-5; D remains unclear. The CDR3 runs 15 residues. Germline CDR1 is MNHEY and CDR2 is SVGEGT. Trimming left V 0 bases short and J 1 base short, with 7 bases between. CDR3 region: CASSYSLGSNQPQHF. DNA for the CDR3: TGTGCCAGCAGTTACTCATTAGGGAGCAATCAGCCCCAGCATTTT.

The chain's CDR3 is CSARPRGSSYNSPLHF. Here the CDR3 DNA reads TGCAGTGCTAGACCCAGGGGTAGCTCCTATAATTCACCCCTCCACTTT. The chain couples TRBV20-1 to TRBJ1-6; D possibly corresponds to TRBD1 (6 bases). CDR3 length: 16 amino acids. Germline CDR1 and CDR2: DFQATT and SNEGSKA (reference sequence). With 2 bases removed from V and 0 bases from J, the gap between germline ends came to 11 bases.

The CDR3 bases are TGCGCCAGCAGCCAGGGGGGGGGCTGGGAGACCCAGTACTTC. Encoded protein: CASSQGGGWETQYF. The V call is TRBV4-1, the J call TRBJ2-5; the D gene is possibly TRBD2 (7 bases). With 3 bases removed from V and 5 bases from J, the gap between germline ends came to 13 bases. The germline V gene encodes CDR1 MGHRA and CDR2 YSYEKL. The CDR3 is 14 residues long.

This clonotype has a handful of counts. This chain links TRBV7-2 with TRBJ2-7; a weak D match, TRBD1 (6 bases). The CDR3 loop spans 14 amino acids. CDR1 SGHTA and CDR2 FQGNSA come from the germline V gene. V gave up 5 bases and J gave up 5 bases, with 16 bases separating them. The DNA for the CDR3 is TGTGCCAGCAGCCATCTACAGGGTTTCAACGAGCAGTACTTC. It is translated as CASSHLQGFNEQYF.

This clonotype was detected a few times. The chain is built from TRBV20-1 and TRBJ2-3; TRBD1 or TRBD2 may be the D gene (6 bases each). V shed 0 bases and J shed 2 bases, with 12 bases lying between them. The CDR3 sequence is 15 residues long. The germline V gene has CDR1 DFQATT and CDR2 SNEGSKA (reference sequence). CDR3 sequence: CSARDRGQPTDTQYF. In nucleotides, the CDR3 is TGCAGTGCTAGAGATCGGGGGCAGCCCACAGATACGCAGTATTTT.